This T cell receptor (beta chain) was sequenced for a study of identical twins. Findings of the study overall: Cord blood's abundant beta clonotypes had fewer insertions, unlike memory repertoires. With monozygotic twins, out-of-frame TCR alpha sharing exceeded what models estimated.

This clonotype was seen a few times. Its antigen is still unknown. This CDR3 is 14 amino acids long. V gave up 1 base and J gave up 5 bases, with 9 bases separating them. The germline V gene has CDR1 MGHRA and CDR2 YSYEKL. TCRdb ran MiXCR on the 5' RACE reads and lists one entry per CDR3 protein. Of around 1.7 million distinct CDR3 sequences in the sample, more than 30% were seen once. The clonotype comes from a newborn girl in good health. V and J are TRBV4-1 and TRBJ2-1; the D gene is possibly TRBD1 (6 bases). Sequences were obtained from cord blood. CDR3 in DNA: TGCGCCAGCAGCCAAGTTCGACAGGACAATGAGCAGTTCTTC. Translation gives CASSQVRQDNEQFF.